This TCR beta chain was profiled in a study of identical twins. The study, taken as a whole, reports: Conclusions leaned on cross-sectional statistical analysis and did not track the same donors over time. Researchers caution that invariant MAIT and iNKT cells could partly confound zero-insertion analyses.

TCRdb fed the 5' RACE reads into MiXCR, producing one record per CDR3 protein. The repertoire holds around 1.7 million distinct CDR3 sequences, around 33% seen once, with more than 0.25% in the top ten. Looked up from germline, CDR1 is MNHEY and CDR2 is SMNVEV (reference sequence). The CDR3 has 14 amino acids. Trimming shortened V by 4 bases and J by 5 bases, and 12 bases separated the two germline ends. On this clonotype itself: The antigen remains undetermined.

The TCR was taken from a newborn girl in good health. The chain recombines TRBV27 with TRBJ1-5; D is possibly TRBD1 (5 bases). The sequenced sample was cord blood. Here the CDR3 reads CASSSGAGDQPQHF. The DNA of the CDR3 is TGTGCCAGCAGTTCTGGGGCGGGCGATCAGCCCCAGCATTTT.